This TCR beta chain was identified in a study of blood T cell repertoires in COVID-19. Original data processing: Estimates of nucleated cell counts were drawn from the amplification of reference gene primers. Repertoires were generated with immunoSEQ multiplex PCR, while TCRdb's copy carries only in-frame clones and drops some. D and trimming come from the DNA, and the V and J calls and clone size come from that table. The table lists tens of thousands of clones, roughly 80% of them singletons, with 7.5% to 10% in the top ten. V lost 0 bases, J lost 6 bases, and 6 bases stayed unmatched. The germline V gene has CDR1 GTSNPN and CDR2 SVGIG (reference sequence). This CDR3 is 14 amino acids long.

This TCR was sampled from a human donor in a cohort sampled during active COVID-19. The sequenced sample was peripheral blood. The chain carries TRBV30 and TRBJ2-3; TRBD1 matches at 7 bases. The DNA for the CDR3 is TGTGCCTGGAGTGTGGACAGGCCCTCGGATACGCAGTATTTT. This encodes CAWSVDRPSDTQYF.